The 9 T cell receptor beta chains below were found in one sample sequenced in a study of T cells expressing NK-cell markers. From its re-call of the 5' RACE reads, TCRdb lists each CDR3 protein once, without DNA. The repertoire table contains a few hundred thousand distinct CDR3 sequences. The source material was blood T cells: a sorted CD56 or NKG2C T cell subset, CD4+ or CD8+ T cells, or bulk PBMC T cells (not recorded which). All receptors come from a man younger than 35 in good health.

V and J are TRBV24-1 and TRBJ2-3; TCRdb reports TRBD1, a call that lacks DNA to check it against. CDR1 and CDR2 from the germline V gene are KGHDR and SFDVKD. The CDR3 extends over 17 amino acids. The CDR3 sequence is CATSDSDRGHPTDTQYF.

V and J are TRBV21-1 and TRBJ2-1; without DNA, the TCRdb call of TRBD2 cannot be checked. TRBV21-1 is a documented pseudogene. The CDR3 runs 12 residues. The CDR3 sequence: CASSKEVRDRFF.

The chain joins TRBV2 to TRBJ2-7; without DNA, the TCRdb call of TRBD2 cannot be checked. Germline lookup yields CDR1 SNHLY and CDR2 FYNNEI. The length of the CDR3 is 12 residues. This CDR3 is CASMLAGYEQYF.

CDR3 loop: CASSLLGWGRSTDTQYF. V usage is TRBV12-3 or TRBV12-4 and J usage is TRBJ2-3; TCRdb indicates TRBD1, and absent DNA this call remains unverified. The CDR3 sequence is 17 residues long.

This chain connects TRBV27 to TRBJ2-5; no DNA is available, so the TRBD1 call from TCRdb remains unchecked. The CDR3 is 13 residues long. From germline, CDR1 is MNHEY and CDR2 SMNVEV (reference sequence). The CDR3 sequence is CASGPDREETQYF.

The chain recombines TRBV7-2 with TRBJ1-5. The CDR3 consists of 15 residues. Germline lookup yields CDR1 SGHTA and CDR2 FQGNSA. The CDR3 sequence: CASSLVAGGSQPQHF.

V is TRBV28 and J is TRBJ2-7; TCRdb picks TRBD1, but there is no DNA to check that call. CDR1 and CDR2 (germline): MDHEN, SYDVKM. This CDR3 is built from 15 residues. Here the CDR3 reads CASSLGGTGWYEQYF.

The CDR3 reads CASSRFDVIRALTYNEQFF. This rearrangement joins TRBV6-4 to TRBJ2-1; TCRdb returns TRBD2, unconfirmable since there is no DNA. Germline-derived CDR1 and CDR2 are MRHNA and SNTAGT. The CDR3 runs 19 residues.

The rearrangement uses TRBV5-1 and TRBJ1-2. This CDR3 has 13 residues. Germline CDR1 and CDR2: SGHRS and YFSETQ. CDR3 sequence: CASSLSADYGYTF.